The text below deals with one T cell receptor (beta chain). Its antigen is still unknown. TRB rearrangements were amplified by touch-down multiplex PCR with mixed TRB-A/B primers. TCRdb re-called the multiplex PCR reads, yielding one record per CDR3 amino acid sequence without DNA. Found here are approximately 6,000 distinct CDR3 sequences; the top ten clones hold 50% to 65%. TRB amplification used approximately 250 ng of peripheral blood genomic DNA. The germline V gene encodes CDR1 PRHDT and CDR2 FYEKMQ (reference sequence). This CDR3 has 14 amino acids. This sample stems from a study of T cell clusters in autoimmune cytopenias. Overall study results and limits: The cluster-lack signature was not seen for secondary cytopenia versus chronic lymphocytic leukemia.

The sample also formed part of further work on T cell repertoires in aging, cancer and after chemotherapy. Per that study: Roughly 9.1 million TCR reads were in the whole dataset. Median generation probability rose over the chemotherapy interval in each cancer cohort, suggesting rebound thymic output.

This chain joins TRBV13 and TRBJ2-7; TCRdb's assignment of TRBD1 cannot be checked, as there is no DNA. This clonotype was obtained from a human donor in good health. The sequencing sample was made of peripheral blood. CDR3 in amino acids: CASSDRAATYEQYF.